Listed here is a single TCR beta chain. The source of the sample is a study of blood T cell repertoires in COVID-19. Across the study: COVID-19 samples from acute and convalescent phases originated in the United States, Italy and Spain. Sources were T cells, B-cell-depleted T cells, or PBMCs; the material itself was cDNA or gDNA.

Trimming at V came to 5 bases and at J to 5 bases, leaving 11 bases not matched to a gene. Germline lookup yields CDR1 SGHTA and CDR2 FQGNSA. The CDR3 sequence is 15 residues long. Measured with immunoSEQ multiplex PCR; TCRdb has only the in-frame clones, and not every one. The table records 100,000 to 150,000 clones, about 88% of them present only once. Study members were between roughly 18 and 90 years old and lived in 24 US regions. In Cohort 3, a recovered donor had either two negative PCRs, clearance, or symptom resolution. This TCR derives from a woman aged 45 to 65 who had recovered from COVID-19. The genes are TRBV7-2 and TRBJ2-5, with 7 bases identical to TRBD2. Sequences were obtained from PBMCs or T cells enriched from blood (not recorded which). The CDR3 DNA reads as TGTGCCAGCAGCGGATCGACGGGGGGTAAGGAGACCCAGTACTTC. It translates to CASSGSTGGKETQYF.